This passage covers 15 T cell receptor beta chains from one sample sequenced in a study of shared T cell receptors in the human thymus. Sequenced by immunoSEQ multiplex PCR; TCRdb stores in-frame clones only, minus some. The sample carries about 660,000 clones, around 87% recorded once. The data also belong to a second study, concerning human thymus T cells.

Sequenced material: thymocytes. Every receptor here comes from a boy under two years old with a congenital heart defect.

A word on this clone: Other DNA sequences in the same sample also yield this CDR3. V is TRBV27 and J is TRBJ2-3; D is undetermined. The CDR3 is made up of 12 amino acids. The germline CDR1 and CDR2 sequences are MNHEY and SMNVEV (reference sequence). The V end was cut by 5 bases, the J end by 0 bases, with 3 bases between. CDR3 in amino acids: CASSPSTDTQYF. The DNA for the CDR3 is TGTGCCAGCAGTCCAAGCACAGATACGCAGTATTTT.

V and J are TRBV14 and TRBJ2-7; possible D gene TRBD2, 7 bases. Trimming removed 3 bases at V and 0 bases at J, with 15 bases between. CDR3 size: 16 residues. Germline lookup yields CDR1 SGHDN and CDR2 FVKESK. The CDR3 spells CASSQKLADSSYEQYF. The CDR3 DNA reads TGTGCCAGCAGCCAGAAGCTAGCGGACAGCTCCTACGAGCAGTACTTC. Variable domain in full (rest from reference TRBV14 and TRBJ2-7): EAGVTQFPSHSVIEKGQTVTLRCDPISGHDNLYWYRRVMGKEIKFLLHFVKESKQDESGMPNNRFLAERTGGTYSTLKVQPAELEDSGVYFCASSQKLADSSYEQYFGPGTRLTVT.

The chain carries TRBV6-5 and TRBJ2-7, with 8 positions matching TRBD1. Germline V gene data show CDR1 as MNHEY and CDR2 as SVGAGI. With 5 bases clipped from V and 4 bases from J, the junction kept 7 bases outside the gene matches. The length of the CDR3 is 14 residues. The CDR3 DNA reads TGTGCCAGCAGTGGGCGACAGGGGCGGTACGAGCAGTACTTC. Amino acid sequence: CASSGRQGRYEQYF.

The gene calls are TRBV5-6 and TRBJ2-7, with 8 bases that match TRBD2. Per the germline V gene, CDR1 is SGHDT and CDR2 is YYEEEE. The ends lost 1 base at V and 5 bases at J; junction bases unmatched: 5. The CDR3 totals 14 residues. CDR3 in amino acids: CASSLHGRADEQYF. For the CDR3, the DNA is TGTGCCAGCAGCTTGCACGGGAGGGCCGACGAGCAGTACTTC.

The J gene is TRBJ2-3, the V gene TRBV18, with a possible D match to TRBD1 (6 bases). V dropped 0 bases and J dropped 1 base, with 11 bases sitting between them. The CDR3 is 16 residues long. Germline V gene sequence: CDR1 KGHSH, CDR2 LQKENI. This CDR3 is CASSPPANRGTDTQYF. CDR3 DNA: TGTGCCAGCTCACCACCGGCAAACAGGGGCACAGATACGCAGTATTTT.

The CDR3 DNA sequence: TGTGCCAGCAGCTCGACTAGCAGATACACAGATACGCAGTATTTT. Protein sequence: CASSSTSRYTDTQYF. This chain joins TRBV6-1 and TRBJ2-3, with 7 bases that match TRBD2. This CDR3 is built from 15 residues. V was clipped by 6 bases and J by 2 bases; unmatched bases: 8. CDR1 is MNHNS and CDR2 is SASEGT in the germline V gene.

The J gene is TRBJ2-1, the V gene TRBV11-3; the match to TRBD2 covers 11 bases. Germline trimming cut 4 bases from V and 3 bases from J; bases unmatched to any gene: 5. The CDR3 has 16 residues. Germline loops: CDR1 SGHNT, CDR2 YENEEA. The CDR3 loop is CASSSLAGGLYNEQFF. The CDR3, as DNA: TGTGCCAGCAGCTCGCTAGCGGGAGGACTCTACAATGAGCAGTTCTTC.

The chain links TRBV9 to TRBJ2-7; TRBD2 matches 14 bases. Per germline, CDR1 SGDLS and CDR2 YYNGEE. The trim removed 4 bases at V and 5 bases at J, leaving 20 bases unmatched. The CDR3 is made up of 20 amino acids. The CDR3 DNA is TGTGCCAGCAGCCCCTTACGGACTAGCGGGAGGCCCCATAATCGGAACGAGCAGTACTTC. Translating it yields CASSPLRTSGRPHNRNEQYF.

V usage is TRBV28 and J usage is TRBJ1-2; weak D call: TRBD1 (5 bases). V lost 2 bases, J lost 1 base, and 11 bases lay in between. The germline gives CDR1 MDHEN, CDR2 SYDVKM. The CDR3 is made up of 15 amino acids. As DNA, the CDR3 is TGTGCCAGCAGTTTACTGGGGGGTGGTAACTATGGCTACACCTTC. Its translation is CASSLLGGGNYGYTF.

The rearrangement joins TRBV9 to TRBJ2-7, with 9 nucleotides matching TRBD1. CDR3 size: 15 residues. Germline lookup yields CDR1 SGDLS and CDR2 YYNGEE. The V gene end was trimmed by 0 bases and the J gene end by 4 bases; junction bases not matched to a gene: 5. The CDR3 protein is CASSVEGQGAYEQYF. CDR3 coding DNA: TGTGCCAGCAGCGTAGAGGGACAGGGAGCTTACGAGCAGTACTTC. Combining the CDR3 with reference TRBV9 and TRBJ2-7 gives the whole variable domain DSGVTQTPKHLITATGQRVTLRCSPRSGDLSVYWYQQSLDQGLQFLIQYYNGEERAKGNILERFSAQQFPDLHSELNLSSLELGDSALYFCASSVEGQGAYEQYFGPGTRLTVT.

This clone was seen a single time. The V call is TRBV11-3, the J call TRBJ2-7; tentative D call: TRBD2 (6 bases). CDR3 size: 12 residues. The germline CDR1 and CDR2 sequences are SGHNT and YENEEA. The V and J ends lost 5 bases and 7 bases respectively, with 12 bases between them. The CDR3 is CASSVGTREQYF. The CDR3 coding sequence is TGTGCCAGCAGCGTCGGGACTCGGGAGCAGTACTTC.

This chain links TRBV5-1 with TRBJ1-4; the D is unclear. Trimming took 0 bases from V and 0 from J, leaving 15 bases between them. The V gene's germline CDR1 is SGHRS and CDR2 YFSETQ. There are 18 residues in the CDR3. CDR3 region: CASSLDGRRLTTNEKLFF. The CDR3 DNA reads as TGCGCCAGCAGCTTGGATGGACGGAGGCTTACAACTAATGAAAAACTGTTTTTT. The full variable domain, with the rest looked up from reference TRBV5-1 and TRBJ1-4, is KAGVTQTPRYLIKTRGQQVTLSCSPISGHRSVSWYQQTPGQGLQFLFEYFSETQRNKGNFPGRFSGRQFSNSRSEMNVSTLELGDSALYLCASSLDGRRLTTNEKLFFGSGTQLSVL.

The rearrangement uses TRBV6-1 and TRBJ2-5, with D possibly matching TRBD2 (6 bases). From germline, CDR1 is MNHNS and CDR2 SASEGT. V lost 8 bases and J lost 5, with 18 bases in between. This CDR3 comprises 14 residues. CDR3 in amino acids: CASLGAGVSETQYF. In nucleotides, the CDR3 is TGTGCCAGCCTAGGAGCGGGTGTAAGTGAGACCCAGTACTTC.

CDR3 sequence: CSASGEKLFF. The DNA of the CDR3 is TGCAGTGCTAGCGGTGAAAAACTGTTTTTT. This sequence joins TRBV20-1 and TRBJ1-4; no definite D call. The V gene lost 3 bases and the J gene lost 7 bases, with 3 bases spanning the gap. Germline V gene data show CDR1 as DFQATT and CDR2 as SNEGSKA (reference sequence). This CDR3 contains 10 residues.

J is TRBJ2-1 and V is TRBV5-1, with 7 bases aligning to TRBD2. Germline CDR1 is SGHRS and CDR2 is YFSETQ. The CDR3 contains 17 residues. With V trimmed by 0 bases and J by 3 bases, 9 bases remained unmatched. In DNA, the CDR3 is TGCGCCAGCAGCTTGGCCGGGGGGAGAGAAGACTACAATGAGCAGTTCTTC. Translation: CASSLAGGREDYNEQFF.